This TCR beta chain was sequenced for a study of cytomegalovirus exposure and HLA in healthy donors. Study details: Tens of millions of unique TCR sequences came from HLA-typed donors in an early release.

In its sample, this clone was seen a few times. The antigen remains unidentified. Study-level results: A prior analysis recorded that most TCR beta V segments were productive about 87% or about 30% of the time.

Primers included in the PCR were 60 Vbeta and 13 Jbeta primers. The protocol was immunoSEQ multiplex PCR, while the TCRdb copy is restricted to in-frame clones and leaves out a portion. The table includes about 150,000 clones, nearly 10% detected once. The CDR3 spans 15 residues. Germline V gives CDR1 LNHDA, CDR2 SQIVND (reference sequence). The V segment lost 7 bases and the J segment 7 bases; nucleotides outside the gene matches: 12. The sequenced material came from PBMCs. The chain is built from TRBV19 and TRBJ1-5, with 8 bases that match TRBD1. This sequence originates from a man aged 50 or older in good health and CMV-seronegative. The DNA for the CDR3 is TGTGCCAGTACCCTAACGGGACAGGTTTACCAGCCCCAGCATTTT. This encodes CASTLTGQVYQPQHF.